The sequence of this TCR beta chain was determined in a study of blood T cells in healthy people across ages. The second PCR ran roughly 7 to 12 cycles with a sample-barcoded 5' primer and J-beta primers. From the 5' RACE reads, TCRdb called clonotypes with MiXCR, one entry per CDR3 protein. The data hold approximately 780,000 distinct CDR3 sequences, with 20% to 30% observed a single time. V was pared by 2 bases and J by 7 bases, with 12 bases between. CDR3 length: 14 residues. Germline V CDR1 and CDR2: MNHEY, SMNVEV (reference sequence). This clonotype showed up just a few times. This sample was also put to use in a study of T cells of mothers and their children.

The clonotype originates from a boy younger than 18 in good health. The chain employs TRBV27 and TRBJ1-5; D possibly corresponds to TRBD1 (5 bases). The material sequenced was blood. The CDR3 nucleotides read TGTGCCAGCAGTTTAGGGGCAGGGACCCAGCCCCAGCATTTT. It is translated as CASSLGAGTQPQHF.